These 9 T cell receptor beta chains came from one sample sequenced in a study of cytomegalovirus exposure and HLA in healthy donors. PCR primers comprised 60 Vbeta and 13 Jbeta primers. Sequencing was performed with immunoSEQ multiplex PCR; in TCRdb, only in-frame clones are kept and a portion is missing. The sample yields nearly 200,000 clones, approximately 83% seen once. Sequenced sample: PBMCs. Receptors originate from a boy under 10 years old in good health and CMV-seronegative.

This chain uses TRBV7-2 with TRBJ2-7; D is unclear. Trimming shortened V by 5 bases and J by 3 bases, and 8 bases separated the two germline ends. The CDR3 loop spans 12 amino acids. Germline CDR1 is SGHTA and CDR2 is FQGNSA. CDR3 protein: CASSASSYEQYF. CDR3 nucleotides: TGTGCCAGCAGCGCAAGTAGCTACGAGCAGTACTTC.

CDR3: CASSLVFGQTYEQYF. In DNA, the CDR3 is TGTGCCAGCAGCTTGGTGTTCGGACAAACCTACGAGCAGTACTTC. This rearrangement joins TRBV5-5 to TRBJ2-7, with a weak D call TRBD1 (5 bases). V was clipped by 0 bases and J by 2 bases, with 12 bases between them. CDR3 length: 15 amino acids. Germline V gives CDR1 SGHKS, CDR2 YYEKEE (reference sequence).

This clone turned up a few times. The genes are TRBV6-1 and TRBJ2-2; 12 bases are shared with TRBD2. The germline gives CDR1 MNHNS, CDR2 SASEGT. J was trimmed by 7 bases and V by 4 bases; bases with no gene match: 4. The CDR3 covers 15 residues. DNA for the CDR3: TGTGCCAGCAGTGGGGGACTAGCGGGTTACGGGGAGCTGTTTTTT. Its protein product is CASSGGLAGYGELFF.

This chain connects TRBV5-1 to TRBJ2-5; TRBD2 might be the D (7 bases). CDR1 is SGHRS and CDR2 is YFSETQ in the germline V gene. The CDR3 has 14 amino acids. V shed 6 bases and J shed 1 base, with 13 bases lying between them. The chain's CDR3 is CASTVGGGQETQYF. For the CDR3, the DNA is TGCGCCAGCACCGTAGGGGGGGGCCAAGAGACCCAGTACTTC.

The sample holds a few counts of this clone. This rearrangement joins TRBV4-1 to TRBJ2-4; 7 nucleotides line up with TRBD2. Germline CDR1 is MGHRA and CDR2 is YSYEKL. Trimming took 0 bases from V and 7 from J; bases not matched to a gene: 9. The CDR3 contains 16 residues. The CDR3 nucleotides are TGCGCCAGCAGCCAAGATGAAAGGGAGGGAAAGAACATTCAGTACTTC. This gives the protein CASSQDEREGKNIQYF.

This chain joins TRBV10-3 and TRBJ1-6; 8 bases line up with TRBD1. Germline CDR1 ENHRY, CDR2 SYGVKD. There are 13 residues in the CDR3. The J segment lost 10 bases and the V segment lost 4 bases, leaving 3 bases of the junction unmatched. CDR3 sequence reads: CAISGQGNSPLHF. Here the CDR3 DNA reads TGTGCCATCAGTGGACAGGGGAACTCACCCCTCCACTTT.

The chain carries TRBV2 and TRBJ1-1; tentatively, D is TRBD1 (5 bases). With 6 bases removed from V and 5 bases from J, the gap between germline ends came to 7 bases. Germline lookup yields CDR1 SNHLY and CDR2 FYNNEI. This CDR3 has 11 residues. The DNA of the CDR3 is TGTGCCAGCAGGGGGCTTACTGAAGCTTTCTTT. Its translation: CASRGLTEAFF.

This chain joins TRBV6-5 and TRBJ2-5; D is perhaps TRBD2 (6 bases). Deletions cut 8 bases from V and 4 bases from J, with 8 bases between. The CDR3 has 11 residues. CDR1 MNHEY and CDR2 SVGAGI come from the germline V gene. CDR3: CASLGGETQYF. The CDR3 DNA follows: TGTGCCAGCCTGGGGGGAGAGACCCAGTACTTC.

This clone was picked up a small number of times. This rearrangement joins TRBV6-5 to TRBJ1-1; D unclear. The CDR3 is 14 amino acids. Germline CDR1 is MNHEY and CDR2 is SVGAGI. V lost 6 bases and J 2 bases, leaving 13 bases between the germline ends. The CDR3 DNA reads TGTGCCAGCAGACCGGACGGACTTAACACTGAAGCTTTCTTT. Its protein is CASRPDGLNTEAFF.